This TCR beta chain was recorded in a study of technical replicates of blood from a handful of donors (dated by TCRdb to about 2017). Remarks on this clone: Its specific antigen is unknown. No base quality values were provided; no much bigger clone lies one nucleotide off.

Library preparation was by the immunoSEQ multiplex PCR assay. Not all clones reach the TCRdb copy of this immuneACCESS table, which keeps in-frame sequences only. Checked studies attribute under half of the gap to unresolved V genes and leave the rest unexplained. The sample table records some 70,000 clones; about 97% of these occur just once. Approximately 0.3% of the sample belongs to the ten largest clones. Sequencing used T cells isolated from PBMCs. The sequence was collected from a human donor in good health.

The nucleotides read TGTGCCGGACAGGGAAAAGAGACCCAGTACTTC. It codes for CAGQGKETQYF. Recombination connected TRBV6-1 to TRBJ2-5, with 8 bases in between that match TRBD1. From the germline V gene, CDR1 is MNHNS and CDR2 is SASEGT. The CDR3 runs 11 residues from the cysteine to the phenylalanine. Only CDR3 DNA remains: 33 bases, in frame from the first base. V trim: 11 bases; J trim: 3 bases; unmatched bases: 2.